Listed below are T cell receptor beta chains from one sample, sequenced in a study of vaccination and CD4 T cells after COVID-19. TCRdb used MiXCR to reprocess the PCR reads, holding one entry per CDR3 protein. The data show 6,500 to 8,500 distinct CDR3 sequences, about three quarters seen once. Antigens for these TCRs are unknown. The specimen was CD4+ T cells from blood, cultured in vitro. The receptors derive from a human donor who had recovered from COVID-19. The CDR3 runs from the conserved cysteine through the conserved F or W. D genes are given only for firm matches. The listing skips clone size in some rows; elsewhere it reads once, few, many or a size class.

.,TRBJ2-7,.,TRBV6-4,CASMVGGYEQYF,TGTGCCAGCATGGTTGGGGGCTACGAGCAGTACTTC
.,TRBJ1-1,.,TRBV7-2,CASSWGGGNTEAFF,TGTGCCAGCAGCTGGGGGGGAGGGAACACTGAAGCTTTCTTT
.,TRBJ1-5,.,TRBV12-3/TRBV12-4,CASSLYGRAGVQPQHF,TGTGCCAGCAGTTTATACGGCCGGGCCGGGGTACAGCCCCAGCATTTT
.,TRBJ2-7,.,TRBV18,CASSPPSAQRGEQYF,TGTGCCAGCTCACCACCTTCAGCGCAACGGGGCGAGCAGTACTTC
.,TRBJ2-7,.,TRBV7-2,CASSLVGGRDEQYF,TGTGCCAGCAGCTTAGTCGGGGGCAGGGACGAGCAGTACTTC
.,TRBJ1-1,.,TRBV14,CASSPPTAMNTEAFF,TGTGCCAGCAGCCCGCCGACAGCTATGAACACTGAAGCTTTCTTT
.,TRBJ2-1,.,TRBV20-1,CSARPGVGVGSYNEQFF,TGCAGTGCTAGGCCTGGGGTGGGCGTGGGCTCCTACAATGAGCAGTTCTTC
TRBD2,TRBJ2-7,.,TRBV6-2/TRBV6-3,CASLGGSLDEQYF,TGTGCCAGCCTCGGCGGGAGTCTCGACGAGCAGTACTTC
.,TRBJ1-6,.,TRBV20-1,CSARESSYNSPLHF,TGCAGTGCTAGAGAAAGCTCCTATAATTCACCCCTCCACTTT
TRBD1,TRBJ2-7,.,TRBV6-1,CASSEPTGGMWEQYF,TGTGCCAGCAGTGAGCCGACAGGGGGCATGTGGGAGCAGTACTTC
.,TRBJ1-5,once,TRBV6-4,CATPNGGVRSGNQPQHF,TGTGCCACCCCCAACGGGGGCGTCAGGTCCGGCAATCAGCCCCAGCATTTT
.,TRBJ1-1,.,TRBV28,CAIVVGVGNTEAFF,TGTGCCATTGTTGTAGGGGTGGGGAACACTGAAGCTTTCTTT
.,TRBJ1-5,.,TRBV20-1,CSARGHRGGQPQHF,TGCAGTGCTAGAGGACACCGGGGTGGTCAGCCCCAGCATTTT
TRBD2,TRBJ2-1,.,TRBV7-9,CASSLAGVRNEQFF,TGTGCCAGCAGCCTAGCGGGAGTCAGGAATGAGCAGTTCTTC
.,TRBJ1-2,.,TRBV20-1,CSAFIPYGYTF,TGCAGTGCGTTCATACCCTATGGCTACACCTTC
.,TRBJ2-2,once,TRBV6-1,CASGRDTGELFF,TGTGCCAGCGGGAGAGACACCGGGGAGCTGTTTTTT
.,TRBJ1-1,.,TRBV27,CASSTPAAGNTEAFF,TGTGCCAGCAGTACTCCCGCCGCAGGTAACACTGAAGCTTTCTTT
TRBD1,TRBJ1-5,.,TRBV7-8,CASRGTGDMSNQPQHF,TGTGCCAGCAGGGGGACAGGGGATATGAGCAATCAGCCCCAGCATTTT
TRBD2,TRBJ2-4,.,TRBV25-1,CASSPSGNIQYF,TGTGCCAGCAGTCCTAGCGGGAACATTCAGTACTTC
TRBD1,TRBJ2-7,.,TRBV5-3,CASSTTGDPYEQYF,TGTGCCAGCAGCACAACAGGGGACCCCTACGAGCAGTACTTC
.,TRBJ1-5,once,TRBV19,CASSIWVDQPQHF,TGTGCCAGTAGTATCTGGGTGGATCAGCCCCAGCATTTT
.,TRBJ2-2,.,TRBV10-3,CAHSDGNTGELFF,TGTGCCCATTCTGACGGGAACACCGGGGAGCTGTTTTTT
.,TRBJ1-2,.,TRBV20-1,CSARITRGLNYGYTF,TGCAGTGCTAGGATTACTAGGGGCCTCAACTATGGCTACACCTTC
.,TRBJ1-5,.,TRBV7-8,CASSLARDQPQHF,TGTGCCAGCAGCTTAGCCCGGGATCAGCCCCAGCATTTT
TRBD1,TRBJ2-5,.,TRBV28,CASTGQAQETQYF,TGTGCCAGCACCGGACAGGCACAAGAGACCCAGTACTTC
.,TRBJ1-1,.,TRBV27,CASSFNRGGRNTEAFF,TGTGCCAGCAGTTTTAATAGGGGTGGGAGGAACACTGAAGCTTTCTTT
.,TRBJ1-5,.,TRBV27,CASSLGRNSNQPQHF,TGTGCCAGCAGTTTAGGACGGAATAGCAATCAGCCCCAGCATTTT
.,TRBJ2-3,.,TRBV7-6,CASSPPGQGTPGGRTDTQYF,TGTGCCAGCAGCCCTCCCGGACAGGGCACCCCGGGGGGGCGCACAGATACGCAGTATTTT
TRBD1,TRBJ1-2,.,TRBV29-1,CSVEDRRDRGSVGDGYTF,TGCAGCGTTGAAGATCGCCGGGACAGGGGTTCGGTTGGGGATGGCTACACCTTC
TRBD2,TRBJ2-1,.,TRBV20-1,CSATESSGRAYNEQFF,TGCAGTGCTACGGAAAGTAGCGGGAGGGCCTACAATGAGCAGTTCTTC
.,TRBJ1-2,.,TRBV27,CASSPYRGAVSRPTNYGYTF,TGTGCCAGCAGCCCTTATCGGGGTGCAGTGTCACGCCCGACTAACTATGGCTACACCTTC
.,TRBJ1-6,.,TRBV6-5,CASSYTRGLPPDSPLHF,TGTGCCAGCAGTTACACCAGGGGACTACCACCTGATTCACCCCTCCACTTT
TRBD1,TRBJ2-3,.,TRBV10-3,CAISRDSPTDTQYF,TGTGCCATCAGCAGGGACAGTCCCACAGATACGCAGTATTTT
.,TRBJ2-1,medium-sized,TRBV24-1,CATSDRRGVAASSYNEQFF,TGTGCCACCAGTGATCGGAGGGGGGTAGCCGCAAGCTCCTACAATGAGCAGTTCTTC